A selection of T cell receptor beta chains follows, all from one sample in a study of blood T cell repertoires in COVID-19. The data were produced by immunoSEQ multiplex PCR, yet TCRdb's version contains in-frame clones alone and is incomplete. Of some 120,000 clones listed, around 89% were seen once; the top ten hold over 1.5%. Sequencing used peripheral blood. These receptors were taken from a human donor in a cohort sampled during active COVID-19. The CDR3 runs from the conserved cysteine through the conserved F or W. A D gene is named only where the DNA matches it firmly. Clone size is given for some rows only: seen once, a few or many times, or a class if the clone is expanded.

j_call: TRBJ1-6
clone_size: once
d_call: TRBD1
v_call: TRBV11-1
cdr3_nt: TGTGCCAGCAGCTTAACCGGGACAGGGAATTCACCCCTCCACTTT
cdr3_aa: CASSLTGTGNSPLHF

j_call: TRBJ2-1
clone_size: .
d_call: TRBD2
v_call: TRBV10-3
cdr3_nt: TGTGCCATCAGTCCCACGACAACTAGCGGGAGGGCCTCCTACAATGAGCAGTTCTTC
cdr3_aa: CAISPTTTSGRASYNEQFF

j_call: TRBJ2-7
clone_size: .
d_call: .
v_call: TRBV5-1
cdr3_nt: TGCGCCAGCAGGCTAAGCACCGACTACGAGCAGTACTTC
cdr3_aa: CASRLSTDYEQYF

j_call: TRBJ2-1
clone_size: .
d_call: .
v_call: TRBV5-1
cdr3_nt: TGCGCCAGCAGCTTGGGATTGGGGGCCACCTACAATGAGCAGTTCTTC
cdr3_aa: CASSLGLGATYNEQFF

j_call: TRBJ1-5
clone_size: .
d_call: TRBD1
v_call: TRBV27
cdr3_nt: TGTGCCAGCAGAAATAACCGACAGGGTCTTGGGAGCAATCAGCCCCAGCATTTT
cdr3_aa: CASRNNRQGLGSNQPQHF

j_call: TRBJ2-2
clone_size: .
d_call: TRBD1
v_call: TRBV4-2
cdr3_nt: TGTGCCAGCAGCCACATACAGGGGTCCGGGGAGCTGTTTTTT
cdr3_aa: CASSHIQGSGELFF

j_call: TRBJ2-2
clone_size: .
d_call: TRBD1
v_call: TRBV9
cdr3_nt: TGTGCCAGCAGGGACAGGGAAGGGGAGCTGTTTTTT
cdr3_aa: CASRDREGELFF

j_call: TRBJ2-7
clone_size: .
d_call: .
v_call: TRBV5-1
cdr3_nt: TGCGCCAGCAGCTTGACTCACGAGCAGTACTTC
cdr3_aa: CASSLTHEQYF

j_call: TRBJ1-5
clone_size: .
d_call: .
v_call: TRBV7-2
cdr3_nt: TGTGCCAGCAGCTTAGCGCCGGGGGGTGGCAATCAGCCCCAGCATTTT
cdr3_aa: CASSLAPGGGNQPQHF

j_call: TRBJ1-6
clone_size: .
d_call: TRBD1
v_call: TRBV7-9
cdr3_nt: TGTGCCAGCAGGGGACAGGCGGGTTCACCCCTCCACTTT
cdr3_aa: CASRGQAGSPLHF

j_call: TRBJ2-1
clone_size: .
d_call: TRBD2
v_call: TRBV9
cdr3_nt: TGTGCCAGCAGCGTAAAGGAGGGACTAGCGGAGAGCAATGAGCAGTTCTTC
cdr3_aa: CASSVKEGLAESNEQFF

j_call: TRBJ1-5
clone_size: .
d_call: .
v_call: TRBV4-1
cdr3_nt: TGCGCCAGCAGCGAAACGGCCGGGGGGGCGATTGACGAGCAGCCCCAGCATTTT
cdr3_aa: CASSETAGGAIDEQPQHF

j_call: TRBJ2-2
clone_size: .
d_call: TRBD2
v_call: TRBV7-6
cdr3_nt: TGTGCCAGCAGCAGAACCGGGACTAGCGTCCCCGGGGAGCTGTTTTTT
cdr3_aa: CASSRTGTSVPGELFF

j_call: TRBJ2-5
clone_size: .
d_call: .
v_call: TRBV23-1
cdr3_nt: TGCGCCAGCAGTCAATTTTTAGGAGGGCCGGGTTACCAAGAGACCCAGTACTTC
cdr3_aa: CASSQFLGGPGYQETQYF

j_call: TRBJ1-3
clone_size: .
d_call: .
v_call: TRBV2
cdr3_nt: TGTGCCAGCAGGCTCGACAGTTCTGGAAACACCATATATTTT
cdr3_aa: CASRLDSSGNTIYF

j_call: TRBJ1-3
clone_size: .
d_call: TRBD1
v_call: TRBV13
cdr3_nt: TGTGCCAGCAGCTGGGCCGGACAGGGACTAACGGGAAACACCATATATTTT
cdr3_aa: CASSWAGQGLTGNTIYF

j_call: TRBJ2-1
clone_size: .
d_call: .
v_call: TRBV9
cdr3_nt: TGTGCCAGCAGTCCGCCTAGCGATAGGGGTGAGCAGTTCTTC
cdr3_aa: CASSPPSDRGEQFF

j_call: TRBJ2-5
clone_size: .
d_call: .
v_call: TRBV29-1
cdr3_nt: TGCAGCGCTCAACCGGGGAGACAAGAGACCCAGTACTTC
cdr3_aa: CSAQPGRQETQYF

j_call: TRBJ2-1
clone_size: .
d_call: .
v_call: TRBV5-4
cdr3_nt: TGTGCCAGCACCTCAGATAGCGGCCCCTACAATGAGCAGTTCTTC
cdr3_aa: CASTSDSGPYNEQFF

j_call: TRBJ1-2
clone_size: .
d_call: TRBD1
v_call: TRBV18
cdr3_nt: TGTGCCAGCTCACGAGGGACAGATTCAAACTATGGCTACACCTTC
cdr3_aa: CASSRGTDSNYGYTF

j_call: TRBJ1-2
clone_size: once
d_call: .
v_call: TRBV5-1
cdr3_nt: TGCGCCAGCAGCTTGGACAGGGTTGGCTACACCTTC
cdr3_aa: CASSLDRVGYTF

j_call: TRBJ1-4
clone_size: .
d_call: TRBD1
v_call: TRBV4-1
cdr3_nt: TGCGCCAGCAGCGACCGGGACAGGGGGAATGAAAAACTGTTTTTT
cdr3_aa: CASSDRDRGNEKLFF

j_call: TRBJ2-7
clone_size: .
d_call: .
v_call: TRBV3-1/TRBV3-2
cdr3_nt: TGTGCCAGCAGCGCGAGGAGGAGCTCCTACGAGCAGTACTTC
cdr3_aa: CASSARRSSYEQYF

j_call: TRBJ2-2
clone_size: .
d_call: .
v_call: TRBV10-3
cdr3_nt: TGTGCCAACGGGAACACCGGGGAGCTGTTTTTT
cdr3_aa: CANGNTGELFF

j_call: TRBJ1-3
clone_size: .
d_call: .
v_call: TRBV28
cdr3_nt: TGTGCCAGCAGTTTCGGCGGCTCTGGAAACACCATATATTTT
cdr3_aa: CASSFGGSGNTIYF

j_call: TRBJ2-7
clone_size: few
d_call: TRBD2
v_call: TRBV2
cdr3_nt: TGTGCCAGCAGTTTAGTGATTAGCGGGAGCTCCTACGAGCAGTACTTC
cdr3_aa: CASSLVISGSSYEQYF

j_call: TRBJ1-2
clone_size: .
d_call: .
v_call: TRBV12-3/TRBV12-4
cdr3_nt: TGTGCCAGCAGTTTGGACTCCGGTCATGGCTACACCTTC
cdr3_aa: CASSLDSGHGYTF

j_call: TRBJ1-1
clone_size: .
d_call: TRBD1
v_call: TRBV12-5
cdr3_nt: TGTGCTAGTGGACCTACACCCGGGACAGGGAACACTGAAGCTTTCTTT
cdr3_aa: CASGPTPGTGNTEAFF

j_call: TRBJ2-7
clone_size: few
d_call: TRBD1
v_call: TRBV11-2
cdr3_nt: TGTGCCAGCAGCTTAGTTTCGACAGGGGCAAGCTCCTACGAGCAGTACTTC
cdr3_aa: CASSLVSTGASSYEQYF

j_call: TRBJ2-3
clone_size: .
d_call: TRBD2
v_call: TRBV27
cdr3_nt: TGTGCCAGCAGTTTAAAGGTAGCGGGGAGCACAGATACGCAGTATTTT
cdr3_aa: CASSLKVAGSTDTQYF

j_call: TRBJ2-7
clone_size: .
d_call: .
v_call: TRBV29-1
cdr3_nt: TGCAGCGTTGAAGATGGGCAGGGGCCCTACGAGCAGTACTTC
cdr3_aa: CSVEDGQGPYEQYF

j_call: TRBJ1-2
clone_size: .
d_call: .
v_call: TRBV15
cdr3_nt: TGTGCCACCGGTGGCGGTTATGGCTACACCTTC
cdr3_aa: CATGGGYGYTF

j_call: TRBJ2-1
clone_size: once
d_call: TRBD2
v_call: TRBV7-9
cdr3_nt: TGTGCCAGCAGCTTAAGTCCTAGCGGGAGCGACGACTACAATGAGCAGTTCTTC
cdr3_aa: CASSLSPSGSDDYNEQFF

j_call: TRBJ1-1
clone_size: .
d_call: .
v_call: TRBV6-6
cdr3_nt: TGTGCCAGCAGTTACTTTGAGGGCCAGAGCACTTTCTTT
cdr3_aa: CASSYFEGQSTFF

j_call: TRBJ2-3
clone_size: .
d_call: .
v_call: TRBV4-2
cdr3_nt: TGTGCCAGCAGCCCCACAGGGTCTAGCACAGATACGCAGTATTTT
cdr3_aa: CASSPTGSSTDTQYF

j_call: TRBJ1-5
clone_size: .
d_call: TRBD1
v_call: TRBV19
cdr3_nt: TGTGCCAGTAGTAACGGACAGGGCGTTCTTCAGCCCCAGCATTTT
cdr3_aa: CASSNGQGVLQPQHF